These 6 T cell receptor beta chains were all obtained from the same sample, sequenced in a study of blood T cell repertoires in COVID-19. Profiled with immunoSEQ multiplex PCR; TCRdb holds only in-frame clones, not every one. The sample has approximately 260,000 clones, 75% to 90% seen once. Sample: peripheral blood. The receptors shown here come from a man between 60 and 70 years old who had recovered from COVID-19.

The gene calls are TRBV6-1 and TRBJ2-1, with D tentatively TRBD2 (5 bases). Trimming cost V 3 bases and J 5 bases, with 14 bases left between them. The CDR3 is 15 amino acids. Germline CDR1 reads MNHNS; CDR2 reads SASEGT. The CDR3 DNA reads TGTGCCAGCAGTGAGCGTACTAGGTCCCACAATGAGCAGTTCTTC. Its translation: CASSERTRSHNEQFF.

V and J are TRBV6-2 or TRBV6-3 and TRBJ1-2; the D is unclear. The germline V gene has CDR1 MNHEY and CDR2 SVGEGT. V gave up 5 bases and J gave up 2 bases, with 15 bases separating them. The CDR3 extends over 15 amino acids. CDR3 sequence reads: CASSARGNLNYGYTF. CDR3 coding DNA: TGTGCCAGCAGTGCCCGAGGGAACTTAAACTATGGCTACACCTTC.

CDR3 region: CASGETEAFF. The CDR3 nucleotides read TGTGCCAGCGGGGAGACTGAAGCTTTCTTT. The chain employs TRBV6-5 and TRBJ1-1; no definite D call. The CDR3 loop spans 10 amino acids. Germline V gene sequence: CDR1 MNHEY, CDR2 SVGAGI. V gave up 8 bases and J gave up 5 bases, with 6 bases separating them.

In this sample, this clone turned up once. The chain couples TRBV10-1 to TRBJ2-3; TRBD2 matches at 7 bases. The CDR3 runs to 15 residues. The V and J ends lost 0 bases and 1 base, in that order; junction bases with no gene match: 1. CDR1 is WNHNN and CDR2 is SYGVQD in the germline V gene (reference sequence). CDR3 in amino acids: CASSESLAGTDTQYF. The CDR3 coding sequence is TGCGCCAGCAGTGAGTCGCTAGCGGGCACAGATACGCAGTATTTT.

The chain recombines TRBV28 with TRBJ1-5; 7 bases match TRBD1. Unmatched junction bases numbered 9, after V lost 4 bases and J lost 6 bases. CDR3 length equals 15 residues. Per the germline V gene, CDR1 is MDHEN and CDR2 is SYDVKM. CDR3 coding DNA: TGTGCCAGCAGTTCCATACAGGGGAACGGTCAGCCCCAGCATTTT. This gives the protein CASSSIQGNGQPQHF.

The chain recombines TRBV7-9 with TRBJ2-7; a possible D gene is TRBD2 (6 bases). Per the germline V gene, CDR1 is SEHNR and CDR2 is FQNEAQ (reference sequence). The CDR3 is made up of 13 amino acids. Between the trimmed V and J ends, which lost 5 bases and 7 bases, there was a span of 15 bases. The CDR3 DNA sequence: TGTGCCAGCAGCCCTAGGGACGCGGGAGAGCAGTACTTC. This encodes CASSPRDAGEQYF. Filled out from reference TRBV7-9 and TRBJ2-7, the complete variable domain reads DTGVSQNPRHKITKRGQNVTFRCDPISEHNRLYWYRQTLGQGPEFLTYFQNEAQLEKSRLLSDRFSAERPKGSFSTLEIQRTEQGDSAMYLCASSPRDAGEQYFGPGTRLTVT.